Shown below are 14 T cell receptor beta chains from a single sample sequenced in a study of long-term antiretroviral therapy in people with HIV. An immunoSEQ assay, version v3.0, was performed at survey level. The repertoire was sequenced with immunoSEQ multiplex PCR; TCRdb's copy has only in-frame clones and lacks some. The repertoire holds 20,000 to 30,000 clones, with about 79% as singletons. Source: unsorted PBMCs, taken 0.7 years before starting antiretroviral therapy. The receptor source for this set is a young man with HIV.

V usage is TRBV28 and J usage is TRBJ2-3; D may be TRBD1 or TRBD2 (5 bases each). This CDR3 is built from 18 residues. Germline V lookup: CDR1 MDHEN, CDR2 SYDVKM. V dropped 6 bases and J dropped 0 bases, with 22 bases sitting between them. This CDR3 is CASRPNPGRRTSTDTQYF. CDR3 nucleotides: TGTGCCAGCAGGCCCAATCCGGGACGACGAACTAGCACAGATACGCAGTATTTT.

This clone was seen just once. The genes are TRBV11-2 and TRBJ2-7, with TRBD1 matching 12 bases. The CDR3 contains 19 residues. J lost 5 bases, V lost 2 bases, and 16 bases had no gene match. Germline-derived CDR1 and CDR2 are SGHAT and FQNNGV. CDR3: CASSLMARVGQGARDEQYF. CDR3 DNA: TGTGCCAGCAGCTTAATGGCGAGGGTGGGACAGGGGGCTCGCGACGAGCAGTACTTC.

This chain links TRBV27 with TRBJ2-3, with 11 bases aligning to TRBD2. The CDR3 consists of 17 residues. After removal of 5 bases from V and 3 bases from J, the junction contained 10 bases not matched to a gene. Germline assignment: CDR1 MNHEY and CDR2 SMNVEV (reference sequence). The CDR3 region has the DNA TGTGCCAGCAGTCCACCTGGGGGACTAGCGGAGACAGATACGCAGTATTTT. As protein: CASSPPGGLAETDTQYF.

The rearrangement links TRBV5-6 to TRBJ1-2; TRBD1 aligns across 8 bases. The CDR3 extends over 14 amino acids. Germline V CDR1 and CDR2: SGHDT, YYEEEE. V was clipped by 3 bases and J by 4 bases; unmatched bases: 5. CDR3 nucleotides: TGTGCCAGCAGCTCCGGGACAGGAGCCTATGGCTACACCTTC. Its translation is CASSSGTGAYGYTF.

This clone was detected a few times. The chain joins TRBV6-1 to TRBJ2-7; TRBD1 aligns across 8 bases. Germline assignment: CDR1 MNHNS and CDR2 SASEGT. V shed 7 bases, J shed 2 bases, and the junction held 7 bases outside the gene matches. The CDR3 covers 14 residues. The CDR3 nucleotides read TGTGCCAGCAACGCAGGGGGCCTTCCCTACGAGCAGTACTTC. It is translated as CASNAGGLPYEQYF.

The J gene is TRBJ2-5, the V gene TRBV6-1; the D is unclear. With 5 bases removed from V and 2 bases from J, the gap between germline ends came to 6 bases. Germline CDR1 and CDR2: MNHNS and SASEGT. CDR3 length: 12 residues. The CDR3 region is CASSLWQETQYF. CDR3 nucleotide sequence: TGTGCCAGCAGTCTGTGGCAAGAGACCCAGTACTTC.

The chain recombines TRBV6-5 with TRBJ2-7; D is tentatively TRBD1 or TRBD2 (5 bases each). Trimming took 10 bases from V and 2 from J, leaving 18 bases between them. The germline gives CDR1 MNHEY, CDR2 SVGAGI. The length of the CDR3 is 14 residues. CDR3 nucleotide sequence: TGTGCCAACCCTCCCCGGGGACGGACCTACGAGCAGTACTTC. Its translation is CANPPRGRTYEQYF.

The chain has TRBV6-1 and TRBJ1-1; TRBD1 matches at 9 bases. Germline assignment: CDR1 MNHNS and CDR2 SASEGT. This CDR3 contains 15 residues. V gave up 3 bases and J gave up 10 bases; unmatched junction bases: 12. CDR3 DNA sequence: TGTGCCAGCAGTGACCCCGGGAAGACAGGGGGACGAGCTTTCTTT. It translates to CASSDPGKTGGRAFF.

The chain recombines TRBV10-1 with TRBJ2-3, with TRBD1 matching 10 bases. The CDR3 totals 16 residues. Germline-derived CDR1 and CDR2 are WNHNN and SYGVQD (reference sequence). The J segment lost 1 base and the V segment lost 2 bases, leaving 3 bases of the junction unmatched. The CDR3 region is CASSEGGQGGTDTQYF. The CDR3 DNA sequence: TGCGCCAGCAGTGAGGGTGGACAGGGGGGCACAGATACGCAGTATTTT.

The chain recombines TRBV2 with TRBJ2-6; D tentatively reads TRBD1 or TRBD2 (6 bases each). The ends were cut back, 1 base at V and 2 bases at J, with 9 bases in the middle. The CDR3 consists of 16 residues. CDR1 SNHLY and CDR2 FYNNEI come from the germline V gene. In nucleotides, the CDR3 is TGTGCCAGCAGTGAAGTAGGGGGGCCTGGGGCCAACGTCCTGACTTTC. Its translation is CASSEVGGPGANVLTF. Together with reference TRBV2 and TRBJ2-6, the CDR3 gives the full variable domain: EPEVTQTPSHQVTQMGQEVILRCVPISNHLYFYWYRQILGQKVEFLVSFYNNEISEKSEIFDDQFSVERPDGSNFTLKIRSTKLEDSAMYFCASSEVGGPGANVLTFGAGSRLTVL.

The gene calls are TRBV4-2 and TRBJ2-3, with 8 bases matching TRBD2. V trimming: 1 base; J trimming: 2 bases; junction bases outside the gene matches: 8. The length of the CDR3 is 17 residues. Germline assignment: CDR1 LGHNA and CDR2 YNFKEQ. The CDR3 bases are TGTGCCAGCAGCCAAGGGGTAAAGCGGGGGAACACAGATACGCAGTATTTT. Encoded protein: CASSQGVKRGNTDTQYF.

The chain has TRBV19 and TRBJ2-7; the match to TRBD2 covers 12 bases. V dropped 5 bases and J dropped 3; count of bases not matched to a gene: 2. The germline V gene has CDR1 LNHDA and CDR2 SQIVND (reference sequence). The CDR3 runs to 14 residues. CDR3 in amino acids: CASSLTSGSYEQYF. Here the CDR3 DNA reads TGTGCCAGTAGTTTGACTAGCGGGAGCTACGAGCAGTACTTC.

The chain employs TRBV6-5 and TRBJ1-2, with D possibly matching TRBD1 (6 bases). Germline CDR1 MNHEY, CDR2 SVGAGI. The CDR3 runs 13 residues. V was cut by 6 bases and J by 4 bases, with 12 bases left in between. CDR3 sequence (DNA): TGTGCCAGCAGCGTCAGGGGAAGCTATGGCTACACCTTC. Protein sequence: CASSVRGSYGYTF.

The DNA for the CDR3 is TGTGCCAGCAGGGGCTACAATGAGCAGTTCTTC. Its translation: CASRGYNEQFF. The J gene is TRBJ2-1, the V gene TRBV2; D gene ambiguous. V dropped 6 bases and J dropped 3 bases, with 3 bases sitting between them. Germline CDR1 SNHLY, CDR2 FYNNEI. CDR3 length: 11 amino acids.